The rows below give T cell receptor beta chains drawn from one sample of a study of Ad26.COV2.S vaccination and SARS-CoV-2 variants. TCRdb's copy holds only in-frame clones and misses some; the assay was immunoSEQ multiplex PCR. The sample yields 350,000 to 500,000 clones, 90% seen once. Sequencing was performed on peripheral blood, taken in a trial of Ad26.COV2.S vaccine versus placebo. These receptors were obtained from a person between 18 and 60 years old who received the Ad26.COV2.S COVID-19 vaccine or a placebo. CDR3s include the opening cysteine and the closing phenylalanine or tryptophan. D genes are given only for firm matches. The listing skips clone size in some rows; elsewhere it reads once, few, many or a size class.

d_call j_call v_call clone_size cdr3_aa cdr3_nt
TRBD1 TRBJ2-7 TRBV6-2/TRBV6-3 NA CASSSGGSYEQYF TGTGCCAGCAGCTCAGGGGGCTCCTACGAGCAGTACTTC
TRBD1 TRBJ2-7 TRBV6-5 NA CASRSGTGPTQYF TGTGCCAGCAGATCCGGGACAGGGCCCACGCAGTACTTC
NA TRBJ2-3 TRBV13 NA CASSLVVIGGGSMDTQYF TGTGCCAGCAGCTTAGTTGTCATAGGTGGCGGGTCGATGGATACGCAGTATTTT
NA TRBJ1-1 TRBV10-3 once CAISGGVNTEAFF TGTGCCATCAGTGGTGGCGTGAACACTGAAGCTTTCTTT
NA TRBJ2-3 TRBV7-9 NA CASSSQADTQYF TGTGCCAGCAGCTCACAAGCAGATACGCAGTATTTT
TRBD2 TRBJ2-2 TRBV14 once CASSQGLAGRTGELFF TGTGCCAGCAGCCAAGGACTAGCGGGACGCACCGGGGAGCTGTTTTTT
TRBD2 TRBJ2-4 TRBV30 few CAWSGGGQNIQYF TGTGCCTGGAGTGGCGGGGGTCAAAACATTCAGTACTTC
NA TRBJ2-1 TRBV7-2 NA CASSLRIEGRQFF TGTGCCAGCAGCTTACGTATCGAGGGGCGACAGTTCTTC
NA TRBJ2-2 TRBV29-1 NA CSVGTGSTNTGELFF TGCAGCGTTGGGACCGGGTCTACGAACACCGGGGAGCTGTTTTTT
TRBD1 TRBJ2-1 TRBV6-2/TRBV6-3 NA CASSYSGGGTGMFF TGTGCCAGCAGTTACTCGGGAGGAGGGACAGGGATGTTCTTC
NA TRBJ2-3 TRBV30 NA CAWSVIRGGTDTQYF TGTGCCTGGAGTGTAATCAGGGGTGGCACAGATACGCAGTATTTT